The T cell receptor beta chain under discussion was sequenced for a study of blood T cell repertoires in COVID-19. For the study at large: The origin of the acute and convalescent COVID-19 samples was the United States, Italy and Spain. The analysed material was cDNA or gDNA that came from T cells, B-cell-depleted T cells, or PBMCs.

Original processing methods: Scientists estimated how many nucleated cells there were by amplifying reference gene primers. Some clones are missing from TCRdb's copy, which holds only in-frame ones; the method was immunoSEQ multiplex PCR. The D gene and trimming were derived from the DNA, and the V and J assignments and clone size from that table. The table has tens of thousands of clones, about 90% seen once; the top ten hold less than 5.5%. The sequenced sample consisted of peripheral blood. The sequence was obtained from a human donor in a cohort sampled during active COVID-19.

Here the CDR3 reads CASSRLAGGEQFF. The CDR3, as DNA: TGTGCCAGCAGTCGACTAGCGGGAGGTGAGCAGTTCTTC. This chain connects TRBV7-2 to TRBJ2-1; 13 nucleotides align to TRBD2. From germline, CDR1 is SGHTA and CDR2 FQGNSA. V lost 6 bases and J lost 9; bases outside the gene matches: 2. This CDR3 spans 13 amino acids.